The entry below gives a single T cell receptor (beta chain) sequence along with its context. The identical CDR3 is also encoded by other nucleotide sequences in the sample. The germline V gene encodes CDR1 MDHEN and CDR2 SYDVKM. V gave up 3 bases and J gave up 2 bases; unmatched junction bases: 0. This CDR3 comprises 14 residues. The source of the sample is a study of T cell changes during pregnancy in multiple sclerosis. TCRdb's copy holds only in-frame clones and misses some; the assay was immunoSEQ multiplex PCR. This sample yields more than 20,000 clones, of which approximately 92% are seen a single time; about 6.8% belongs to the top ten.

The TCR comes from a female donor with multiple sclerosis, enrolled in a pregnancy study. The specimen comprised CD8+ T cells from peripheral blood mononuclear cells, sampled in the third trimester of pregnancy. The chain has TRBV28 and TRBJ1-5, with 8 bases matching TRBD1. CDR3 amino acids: CASSLDRGNQPQHF. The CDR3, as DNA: TGTGCCAGCAGTTTGGACAGGGGCAATCAGCCCCAGCATTTT.